These 28 T cell receptor beta chains originate from one sample sequenced in a study of T cells in Graves' hyperthyroidism and ophthalmopathy. The CDR3 regions of TCR beta were amplified from RNA transcripts. TCR CDR3 underwent first-round RT-PCR with the HTBI primer set. TCRdb re-derived calls from the multiplex PCR reads in MiXCR, one entry per CDR3 protein. The sample shows hundreds of thousands of distinct CDR3 sequences, about 45% of them seen only once. Sequenced material: peripheral blood or thyroid tissue (not recorded which). The receptors were sampled from a woman aged 18-29 years with Graves' hyperthyroidism.

This clonotype appeared a few times. J is TRBJ1-2 and V is TRBV19; the match to TRBD1 covers 9 bases. Germline assignment: CDR1 LNHDA and CDR2 SQIVND (reference sequence). This CDR3 comprises 15 residues. V lost 7 bases, J lost 2 bases, and 8 bases stayed unmatched. The CDR3, as DNA: TGTGCCAGTACTCAACCCGGGACAGGGAACTATGGCTACACCTTC. Its protein is CASTQPGTGNYGYTF.

This clonotype was detected only once. A single base separates this from a much larger clone, so it may be a read error. The chain combines TRBV24-1 with TRBJ1-5; D perhaps matches TRBD1 (6 bases). CDR1 KGHDR and CDR2 SFDVKD come from the germline V gene. The V end lost 5 bases, the J end lost 10 bases, and 11 bases lay between the germline ends. The CDR3 covers 12 residues. The CDR3 protein is CATSVPGHPQHF. Here the CDR3 DNA reads TGTGCCACCAGTGTTCCGGGACACCCCCAGCATTTT.

This clonotype was counted at least ten times. The CDR3 protein is CASSLVTGYGYTF. The CDR3, as DNA: TGCGCCAGCAGCTTGGTGACAGGGTATGGCTACACCTTC. The genes are TRBV5-1 and TRBJ1-2; 7 bases are shared with TRBD1. Trimming cost V 0 bases and J 5 bases; bases outside gene matches: 1. This CDR3 spans 13 amino acids. Germline CDR1 is SGHRS and CDR2 is YFSETQ.

This chain joins TRBV25-1 and TRBJ1-2, with 12 bases identical to TRBD1. Germline CDR1 is MGHDK and CDR2 is SYGVNS. V was pared by 6 bases and J by 7 bases, with 9 bases of the junction left unmatched. CDR3 length: 15 residues. CDR3: CASSHLGTGGAGYTF. DNA for the CDR3: TGTGCCAGCAGCCATCTTGGGACAGGGGGCGCTGGCTACACCTTC.

The chain couples TRBV10-3 to TRBJ1-2; TRBD1 aligns across 7 bases. V trimming: 5 bases; J trimming: 8 bases; junction bases outside the gene matches: 5. The CDR3 spans 12 residues. Germline assignment: CDR1 ENHRY and CDR2 SYGVKD. The CDR3 coding sequence is TGTGCCATCAGTAAACAGGGGAGAGGCTACACCTTC. Protein: CAISKQGRGYTF.

CDR3 residues: CARDPSGGEQYF. In DNA form, the CDR3 reads TGTGCTAGAGACCCCTCGGGCGGCGAGCAGTACTTC. V and J are TRBV25-1 and TRBJ2-7; D ambiguous. The CDR3 spans 12 residues. The germline CDR1 and CDR2 sequences are MGHDK and SYGVNS.

This clonotype was detected only a few times. The chain combines TRBV5-1 with TRBJ1-1, with D uncertain. V lost 0 bases and J lost 5, with 14 bases in between. The CDR3 extends over 15 amino acids. Germline CDR1 is SGHRS and CDR2 is YFSETQ. For the CDR3, the DNA is TGCGCCAGCAGCTTGGGAAGTTCTACGGGGACTGAAGCTTTCTTT. Protein sequence: CASSLGSSTGTEAFF. Drawing the rest from reference TRBV5-1 and TRBJ1-1, the complete variable domain is KAGVTQTPRYLIKTRGQQVTLSCSPISGHRSVSWYQQTPGQGLQFLFEYFSETQRNKGNFPGRFSGRQFSNSRSEMNVSTLELGDSALYLCASSLGSSTGTEAFFGQGTRLTVV.

The rearrangement joins TRBV20-1 to TRBJ2-7; D might be TRBD2 (5 bases). Looked up from germline, CDR1 is DFQATT and CDR2 is SNEGSKA (reference sequence). There are 14 residues in the CDR3. Trimming took off 0 bases at V and 3 bases at J, with 12 bases between the two ends. The chain's CDR3 is CSARDMEDFYEQYF. CDR3 DNA: TGCAGTGCTAGAGATATGGAGGACTTCTACGAGCAGTACTTC.

This chain links TRBV20-1 with TRBJ2-7; TRBD2 matches 10 bases. V gave up 6 bases and J gave up 0 bases; unmatched junction bases: 8. Germline CDR1 DFQATT, CDR2 SNEGSKA (reference sequence). The CDR3 runs 15 residues. The CDR3 DNA reads as TGCAGTGCCCGATCTAGCGGGAGCGGCTCCTACGAGCAGTACTTC. This sequence encodes CSARSSGSGSYEQYF.

This clonotype was recorded at least ten times. This chain links TRBV29-1 with TRBJ1-2; D not certain. Trimming pared 5 bases from V and 6 bases from J, leaving 22 bases between. This CDR3 has 15 residues. Per germline, CDR1 SQVTM and CDR2 ANQGSEA. The CDR3 DNA reads TGCAGCGTTTCCCGAATCTCGGTTCCCCGGGATGGCTACACCTTC. This gives the protein CSVSRISVPRDGYTF.

V gene TRBV10-3 combines with J gene TRBJ1-4; the D gene is possibly TRBD1 (6 bases). V lost 6 bases and J 6 bases, leaving 11 bases between the germline ends. The CDR3 is 13 residues long. Germline lookup yields CDR1 ENHRY and CDR2 SYGVKD. The CDR3 loop is CAIRAGEDEKLFF. In nucleotides, the CDR3 is TGTGCCATCAGAGCAGGGGAGGATGAAAAACTGTTTTTT.

This clonotype was recorded a few times. The chain combines TRBV10-3 with TRBJ1-5; D is undetermined. In germline, CDR1 is ENHRY, CDR2 SYGVKD. This CDR3 contains 12 residues. The germline V and J ends were trimmed by 10 bases and 0 bases, with 7 bases remaining between them. The chain's CDR3 is CASNDSNQPQHF. Written as DNA, the CDR3 is TGTGCCAGCAATGATAGCAATCAGCCCCAGCATTTT.

This clonotype occurred a few times. This sequence joins TRBV7-2 and TRBJ2-5, with a tentative D call TRBD2 (5 bases). V was trimmed by 5 bases and J by 5 bases, leaving 15 bases between them. The germline V gene has CDR1 SGHTA and CDR2 FQGNSA. The CDR3 runs to 14 residues. The CDR3 DNA reads as TGTGCCAGCAGCCCCCGATGGGCGGGTGAGACCCAGTACTTC. It yields the protein CASSPRWAGETQYF.

V is TRBV19 and J is TRBJ2-2; D is unresolved. CDR3 length equals 17 residues. V was cut by 9 bases and J by 4 bases, with 24 bases left in between. Per the germline V gene, CDR1 is LNHDA and CDR2 is SQIVND (reference sequence). In nucleotides, the CDR3 is TGTGCCAGCAGCCTGATTACATGGGCCCGCGTCACCGGGGAGCTGTTTTTT. This gives the protein CASSLITWARVTGELFF.

The chain couples TRBV24-1 to TRBJ1-1; 7 bases align to TRBD1. V lost 5 bases to trimming and J lost 6 bases; unmatched junction nucleotides: 8. The CDR3 length is 14 residues. Germline-derived CDR1 and CDR2 are KGHDR and SFDVKD. The CDR3 region is CATSGQGVSPEAFF. In DNA form, the CDR3 reads TGTGCCACCAGTGGGCAGGGGGTGAGCCCTGAAGCTTTCTTT.

The rearrangement uses TRBV7-2 and TRBJ2-3, with D possibly matching TRBD2 (6 bases). The CDR3 spans 16 residues. With 3 bases removed from V and 4 bases from J, the gap between germline ends came to 17 bases. CDR1 is SGHTA, CDR2 FQGNSA, per germline. DNA of the CDR3: TGTGCCAGCAGCTTCCCCAACATTGGGGGGTCAGATACGCAGTATTTT. It translates to CASSFPNIGGSDTQYF.

This clonotype was recorded at least ten times. The genes are TRBV7-9 and TRBJ1-2, with D hard to call. This CDR3 has 12 residues. Trimming stripped 2 bases from V and 4 bases from J, with 5 bases between. Germline assignment: CDR1 SEHNR and CDR2 FQNEAQ (reference sequence). The chain's CDR3 is CASSLHSYGYTF. CDR3 coding DNA: TGTGCCAGCAGCTTACACAGCTATGGCTACACCTTC.

The V gene is TRBV7-3, the J gene TRBJ2-3; perhaps TRBD2 as D (6 bases). CDR3 length: 16 residues. Trimming removed 2 bases at V and 1 base at J, with 13 bases between. The germline gives CDR1 SGHTA, CDR2 FQGTGA. The CDR3 sequence is CASSLARGFGTDTQYF. DNA for the CDR3: TGTGCCAGCAGCTTAGCGCGGGGTTTCGGCACAGATACGCAGTATTTT.

This chain joins TRBV9 and TRBJ2-5; TRBD2 aligns across 11 bases. V shed 4 bases, J shed 1 base, and the junction held 9 bases outside the gene matches. This CDR3 has 17 amino acids. Germline CDR1 SGDLS, CDR2 YYNGEE. The CDR3 DNA sequence: TGTGCCAGCAGCCAAGATAGGCTAGCGGGAGGCCAAGAGACCCAGTACTTC. Its protein is CASSQDRLAGGQETQYF.

This clonotype was picked up many times. This chain uses TRBV10-2 with TRBJ2-7, with D possibly being TRBD1 (6 bases). The CDR3 consists of 16 residues. The V end lost 2 bases, the J end lost 6 bases, and 20 bases lay between the germline ends. Per the germline V gene, CDR1 is WSHSY and CDR2 is SAAADI. CDR3 in DNA: TGCGCCAGCAGTGAGGGAATAAGCGTTGGACAGTCCGAGCAGTACTTC. This sequence encodes CASSEGISVGQSEQYF.

This sequence joins TRBV2 and TRBJ2-7; TRBD2 matches at 7 bases. This CDR3 is built from 16 residues. The germline gives CDR1 SNHLY, CDR2 FYNNEI. V lost 9 bases and J lost 6; bases outside the gene matches: 20. CDR3 coding DNA: TGTGCCAGTAGTCTCCGTAGTCTGCGGGAGTTCGGCGAGCAGTACTTC. Translated, it gives CASSLRSLREFGEQYF.

V gene TRBV4-1 combines with J gene TRBJ2-5; D gene uncertain. CDR3 length: 15 residues. In germline, CDR1 is MGHRA, CDR2 YSYEKL. V lost 1 base and J lost 1, with 10 bases in between. In DNA, the CDR3 is TGCGCCAGCAGCCAAGGTTGGTCAGGCCAAGAGACCCAGTACTTC. Its translation: CASSQGWSGQETQYF.

This chain joins TRBV7-8 and TRBJ2-7, with TRBD1 matching over 9 bases. Germline V gives CDR1 SGHVS, CDR2 FQNEAQ. The CDR3 has 14 amino acids. J was trimmed by 6 bases and V by 5 bases; bases with no gene match: 8. The CDR3 is CASSGGTGSVEQYF. The CDR3 nucleotides read TGTGCCAGCAGCGGCGGGACAGGGTCAGTCGAGCAGTACTTC. Filled out from reference TRBV7-8 and TRBJ2-7, the complete variable domain reads GAGVSQSPRYKVAKRGQDVALRCDPISGHVSLFWYQQALGQGPEFLTYFQNEAQLDKSGLPSDRFFAERPEGSVSTLKIQRTQQEDSAVYLCASSGGTGSVEQYFGPGTRLTVT.

This sequence joins TRBV7-2 and TRBJ2-5, with D uncertain. Germline V CDR1 and CDR2: SGHTA, FQGNSA. This CDR3 has 14 residues. The ends were cut back, 1 base at V and 9 bases at J, with 15 bases in the middle. Written as DNA, the CDR3 is TGTGCCAGCAGCTTAGGAAGGTTCAATCAGCCCCAGTACTTC. Protein product: CASSLGRFNQPQYF.

The chain uses TRBV25-1 and TRBJ1-3, with D possibly being TRBD1 (5 bases). Germline V gene sequence: CDR1 MGHDK, CDR2 SYGVNS. V shed 9 bases and J shed 1 base, with 10 bases lying between them. This CDR3 region has 13 residues. The CDR3 DNA reads TGTGCCAGTGGGACGACATCTGGAAACACCATATATTTT. Its translation is CASGTTSGNTIYF. The whole variable domain, filled in from reference TRBV25-1 and TRBJ1-3, reads EADIYQTPRYLVIGTGKKITLECSQTMGHDKMYWYQQDPGMELHLIHYSYGVNSTEKGDLSSESTVSRIRTEHFPLTLESARPSHTSQYLCASGTTSGNTIYFGEGSWLTVV.

This chain links TRBV7-2 with TRBJ2-7; 8 nucleotides line up with TRBD2. The CDR3 is made up of 15 amino acids. J lost 4 bases, V lost 3 bases, and 8 bases had no gene match. The germline gives CDR1 SGHTA, CDR2 FQGNSA. The chain's CDR3 is CASSLSGGGLYEQYF. As DNA, the CDR3 is TGTGCCAGCAGCTTGTCCGGGGGGGGGCTATACGAGCAGTACTTC.

This clonotype was detected many times. The V gene is TRBV10-3, the J gene TRBJ1-3, with D uncertain. V was cut by 2 bases and J by 0 bases, with 8 bases left in between. This CDR3 contains 15 residues. Germline-derived CDR1 and CDR2 are ENHRY and SYGVKD. The CDR3 is CAISETGSSGNTIYF. CDR3 in DNA: TGTGCCATCAGTGAGACCGGCAGCTCTGGAAACACCATATATTTT.

The table lists this clonotype with a few counts. This chain joins TRBV7-6 and TRBJ1-2; TRBD1 matches at 9 bases. Germline V gene lookup returns CDR1 SGHVS and CDR2 FNYEAQ. V was clipped by 7 bases and J by 8 bases; unmatched bases: 5. The CDR3 totals 12 residues. The CDR3 bases are TGTGCCAGCACCCAGACAGGGGGAGGCTACACCTTC. Its protein product is CASTQTGGGYTF.